This TCR beta chain was sequenced for a study of read filtering for tumor transcriptome and immune sequencing. General observations from the study: Correlation between methods rose after single-read clonotypes were removed. Even smaller IR-seq throughput identified most shared clonotypes.

Worth noting for this clonotype: Its specificity is not known.

Molecular barcoded adaptors covering alpha/delta and beta/gamma chains were used on roughly 400 ng RNA. TCRdb used MiXCR to reprocess the reads, holding one entry per CDR3 protein. This sample has 12,000 to 15,000 distinct CDR3 sequences, with 20% found just once. Germline V gene sequence: CDR1 DFQATT, CDR2 SNEGSKA (reference sequence). Trimming removed 6 bases at V and 0 bases at J, with 20 bases between. This CDR3 region has 16 residues. The clonotype comes from a donor aged 40 or over with multiple myeloma. The material sequenced was a population of CD138-negative cells sorted from bone marrow. J is TRBJ1-1 and V is TRBV20-1; no reliable D call. This CDR3 reads CSAPRNVGRMNTEAFF. CDR3 nucleotide sequence: TGCAGTGCCCCGAGAAACGTTGGAAGAATGAACACTGAAGCTTTCTTT.